This passage covers 17 T cell receptor beta chains from one sample sequenced in a study of blood T cell repertoires in COVID-19. TCRdb keeps only in-frame clones here, not all; method: immunoSEQ multiplex PCR. This table has about 160,000 clones, 81% appearing once. Material: PBMCs or T cells enriched from blood (not recorded which). Source of these receptors: a middle-aged woman with acute COVID-19.

The chain employs TRBV3-1 (or the pseudogene TRBV3-2) and TRBJ2-1; 9 bases align to TRBD2. The germline V gene encodes CDR1 LGHDT and CDR2 YNNKEL (reference sequence). This CDR3 has 15 residues. V shed 0 bases, J shed 7 bases, and the junction held 4 bases outside the gene matches. CDR3 loop: CASSQEGTSRNEQFF. The CDR3 DNA is TGTGCCAGCAGCCAAGAGGGGACTAGCCGGAATGAGCAGTTCTTC.

The rearrangement joins TRBV27 to TRBJ1-2; tentatively, D is TRBD1 (5 bases). This CDR3 has 15 amino acids. V lost 2 bases and J 0 bases, leaving 10 bases between the germline ends. Germline V gene data show CDR1 as MNHEY and CDR2 as SMNVEV (reference sequence). CDR3 DNA: TGTGCCAGCAGTTTAGGGGGGACCCCTAACTATGGCTACACCTTC. Protein sequence: CASSLGGTPNYGYTF.

This clone was detected only once. The gene calls are TRBV5-6 and TRBJ2-1; D uncertain. Looked up from germline, CDR1 is SGHDT and CDR2 is YYEEEE. Trimming pared 1 base from V and 0 bases from J, leaving 8 bases between. CDR3 length equals 15 residues. The DNA for the CDR3 is TGTGCCAGCAGCTTGTTACCCGGCTCCTACAATGAGCAGTTCTTC. Translation gives CASSLLPGSYNEQFF.

V and J are TRBV11-3 and TRBJ2-5; D possibly corresponds to TRBD2 (5 bases). V was pared by 4 bases and J by 1 base, with 10 bases between. Germline V gives CDR1 SGHNT, CDR2 YENEEA. The CDR3 extends over 14 amino acids. This chain's CDR3 is CASSSTGGQETQYF. In DNA form, the CDR3 reads TGTGCCAGCAGCTCGACTGGAGGCCAAGAGACCCAGTACTTC.

The genes are TRBV19 and TRBJ2-1; weak D call: TRBD1 (5 bases). The CDR3 runs to 15 residues. The V end lost 2 bases, the J end lost 9 bases, and 17 bases lay between the germline ends. The germline CDR1 and CDR2 sequences are LNHDA and SQIVND (reference sequence). The chain's CDR3 is CASSIMAGMQGEQFF. DNA of the CDR3: TGTGCCAGTAGTATAATGGCAGGTATGCAGGGTGAGCAGTTCTTC.

The V gene is TRBV30, the J gene TRBJ1-1; the D gene is possibly TRBD1 (6 bases). CDR3 length equals 15 residues. V was pared by 0 bases and J by 1 base, with 12 bases between. Germline V lookup: CDR1 GTSNPN, CDR2 SVGIG (reference sequence). The CDR3 reads CAWSVKGRGNTEAFF. CDR3 nucleotides: TGTGCCTGGAGTGTAAAGGGCAGGGGGAACACTGAAGCTTTCTTT.

This clone has only a few counts. The V gene is TRBV2, the J gene TRBJ1-5, with D uncertain. V was cut by 1 base and J by 3 bases, with 7 bases left in between. Germline-derived CDR1 and CDR2 are SNHLY and FYNNEI. The CDR3 covers 14 residues. Written as DNA, the CDR3 is TGTGCCAGCAGTGAAGTGACACTCAATCAGCCCCAGCATTTT. Encoded protein: CASSEVTLNQPQHF.

This chain joins TRBV11-2 and TRBJ2-2; TRBD2 matches at 7 bases. V lost 5 bases and J lost 7; bases outside the gene matches: 4. This CDR3 region has 13 residues. Germline assignment: CDR1 SGHAT and CDR2 FQNNGV. The CDR3, as DNA: TGTGCCAGCAGCGACGCTAGCGGCGGGGAGCTGTTTTTT. Its translation is CASSDASGGELFF.

V gene TRBV5-8 combines with J gene TRBJ1-2; 7 bases are shared with TRBD1. J was trimmed by 1 base and V by 4 bases; bases with no gene match: 13. The CDR3 sequence is 17 residues long. Germline CDR1 reads SGHTS; CDR2 reads YDEGEE. The CDR3 coding sequence is TGTGCCAGCAGCAAATATGGGACAGCCATTTTTAACTATGGCTACACCTTC. Translated, it gives CASSKYGTAIFNYGYTF.

This clone was recorded at least ten times. This rearrangement joins TRBV7-9 to TRBJ2-1; D is possibly TRBD2 (6 bases). V was cut by 6 bases and J by 4 bases, with 22 bases left in between. This CDR3 spans 17 amino acids. CDR1 and CDR2 (germline): SEHNR, FQNEAQ (reference sequence). The chain's CDR3 is CASSSPGRQAGYNEQFF. The CDR3 bases are TGTGCCAGCAGTTCGCCCGGGCGGCAGGCGGGGTACAATGAGCAGTTCTTC. The full variable domain, rest sourced from reference TRBV7-9 and TRBJ2-1, is DTGVSQNPRHKITKRGQNVTFRCDPISEHNRLYWYRQTLGQGPEFLTYFQNEAQLEKSRLLSDRFSAERPKGSFSTLEIQRTEQGDSAMYLCASSSPGRQAGYNEQFFGPGTRLTVL.

The rearrangement joins TRBV5-4 to TRBJ2-1, with 13 bases lining up with TRBD2. The V gene end was trimmed by 6 bases and the J gene end by 7 bases; junction bases not matched to a gene: 7. The germline CDR1 and CDR2 sequences are SGHNT and YYREEE (reference sequence). The CDR3 has 15 amino acids. CDR3 sequence: CASTAGLAGPNEQFF. CDR3 in DNA: TGTGCCAGCACCGCGGGACTAGCGGGACCTAATGAGCAGTTCTTC.

V is TRBV7-2 and J is TRBJ2-2; 9 nucleotides align to TRBD1. After removal of 1 base from V and 6 bases from J, the junction contained 3 bases not matched to a gene. The CDR3 length is 15 residues. In germline, CDR1 is SGHTA, CDR2 FQGNSA. The CDR3 DNA reads TGTGCCAGCAGCTTAGAGCGACAGGGGGCCGGGGAGCTGTTTTTT. It encodes CASSLERQGAGELFF.

The table lists this clone with a few counts. The chain links TRBV27 to TRBJ1-1; D gene unclear. V was clipped by 5 bases and J by 6 bases, with 19 bases between them. Germline CDR1 MNHEY, CDR2 SMNVEV (reference sequence). CDR3 size: 15 residues. CDR3 sequence reads: CASSPRSSRVAEAFF. CDR3 bases: TGTGCCAGCAGTCCCCGTAGTTCCCGGGTCGCTGAAGCTTTCTTT.

This sequence joins TRBV7-8 and TRBJ2-1, with 12 positions matching TRBD2. Germline loops: CDR1 SGHVS, CDR2 FQNEAQ. This CDR3 is built from 16 residues. With 5 bases clipped from V and 6 bases from J, the junction kept 8 bases outside the gene matches. CDR3: CASSLLPSGRGNEQFF. CDR3 nucleotide sequence: TGTGCCAGCAGCCTACTCCCTAGCGGGAGGGGCAATGAGCAGTTCTTC. Variable domain in full (rest from reference TRBV7-8 and TRBJ2-1): GAGVSQSPRYKVAKRGQDVALRCDPISGHVSLFWYQQALGQGPEFLTYFQNEAQLDKSGLPSDRFFAERPEGSVSTLKIQRTQQEDSAVYLCASSLLPSGRGNEQFFGPGTRLTVL.

The chain links TRBV5-1 to TRBJ1-3, with TRBD1 as a possible D gene (5 bases). This CDR3 has 16 amino acids. V lost 1 base and J 2 bases, leaving 13 bases between the germline ends. Per germline, CDR1 SGHRS and CDR2 YFSETQ. The CDR3 nucleotides read TGCGCCAGCAGCTTGACAGGACCCTCTGCTGGAAACACCATATATTTT. Its translation is CASSLTGPSAGNTIYF.

This clone occurred once. V usage is TRBV28 and J usage is TRBJ1-2, with 7 bases lining up with TRBD1. In germline, CDR1 is MDHEN, CDR2 SYDVKM. The CDR3 consists of 14 residues. The V segment lost 7 bases and the J segment 0 bases; nucleotides outside the gene matches: 5. The CDR3 loop reads CASNPDRPNYGYTF. DNA for the CDR3: TGTGCCAGCAACCCGGACAGGCCTAACTATGGCTACACCTTC.

Worth noting for this clone: The sample contains more than one DNA sequence encoding this CDR3. The rearrangement links TRBV12-3 or TRBV12-4 to TRBJ1-2, with D maybe TRBD1 (6 bases). V was trimmed by 6 bases and J by 2 bases, leaving 7 bases between them. The CDR3 is made up of 12 amino acids. CDR3 bases: TGTGCCAGCAGCGGACAGAACTATGGCTACACCTTC. It translates to CASSGQNYGYTF.